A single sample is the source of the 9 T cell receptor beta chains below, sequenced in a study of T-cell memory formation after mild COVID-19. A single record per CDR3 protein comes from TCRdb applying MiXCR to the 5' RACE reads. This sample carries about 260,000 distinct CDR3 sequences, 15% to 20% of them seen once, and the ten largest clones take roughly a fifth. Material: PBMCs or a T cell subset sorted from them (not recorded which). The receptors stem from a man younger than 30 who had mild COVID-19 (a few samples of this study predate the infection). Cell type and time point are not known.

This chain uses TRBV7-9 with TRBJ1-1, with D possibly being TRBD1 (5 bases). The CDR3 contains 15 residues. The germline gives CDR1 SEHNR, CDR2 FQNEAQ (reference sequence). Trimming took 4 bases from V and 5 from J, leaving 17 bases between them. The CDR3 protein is CASSSHQGAGTEAFF. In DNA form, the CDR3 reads TGTGCCAGCAGCTCGCACCAGGGCGCGGGGACTGAAGCTTTCTTT.

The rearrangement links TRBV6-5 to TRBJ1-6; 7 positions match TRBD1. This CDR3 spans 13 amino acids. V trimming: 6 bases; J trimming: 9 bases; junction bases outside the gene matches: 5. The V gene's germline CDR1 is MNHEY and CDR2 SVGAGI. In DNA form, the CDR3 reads TGTGCCAGCAGAAGACAGGGCAGTTCACCCCTCCACTTT. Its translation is CASRRQGSSPLHF.

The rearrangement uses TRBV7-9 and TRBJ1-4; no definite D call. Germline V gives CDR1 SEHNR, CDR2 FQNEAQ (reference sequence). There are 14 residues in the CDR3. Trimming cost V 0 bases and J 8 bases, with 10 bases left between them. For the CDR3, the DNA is TGTGCCAGCAGCTTAGCCGTCGCGGGAGAAAAACTGTTTTTT. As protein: CASSLAVAGEKLFF.

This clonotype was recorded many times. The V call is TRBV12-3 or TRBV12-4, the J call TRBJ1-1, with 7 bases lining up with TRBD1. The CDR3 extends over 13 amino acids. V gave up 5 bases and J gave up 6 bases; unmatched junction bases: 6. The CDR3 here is CASSVQGVAEAFF. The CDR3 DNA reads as TGTGCCAGCAGTGTCCAGGGGGTCGCTGAAGCTTTCTTT.

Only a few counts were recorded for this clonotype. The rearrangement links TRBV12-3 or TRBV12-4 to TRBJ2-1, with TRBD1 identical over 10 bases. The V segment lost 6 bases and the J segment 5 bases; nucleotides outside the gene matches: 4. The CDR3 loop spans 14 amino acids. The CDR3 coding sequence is TGTGCCAGCAGCTCGGGACAGGGGAACAATGAGCAGTTCTTC. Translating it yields CASSSGQGNNEQFF.

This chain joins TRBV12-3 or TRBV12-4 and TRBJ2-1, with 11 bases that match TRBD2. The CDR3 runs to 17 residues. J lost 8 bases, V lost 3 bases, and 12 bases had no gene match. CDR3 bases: TGTGCCAGCAGTTTCTCAACTAGCGGGAGTTATACGCATGAGCAGTTCTTC. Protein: CASSFSTSGSYTHEQFF.

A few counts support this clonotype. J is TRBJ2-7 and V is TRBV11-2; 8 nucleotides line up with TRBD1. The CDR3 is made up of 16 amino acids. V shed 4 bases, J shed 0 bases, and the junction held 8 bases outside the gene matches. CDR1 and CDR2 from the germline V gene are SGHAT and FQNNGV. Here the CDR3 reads CASSSSGGGGSYEQYV. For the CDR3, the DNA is TGTGCCAGCAGCTCCTCAGGGGGCGGCGGCTCCTACGAGCAGTACGTC.

The CDR3 is CASSFMTSVGGGYEQYF. The CDR3, as DNA: TGCGCCAGCAGCTTTATGACCTCGGTAGGGGGTGGCTACGAGCAGTACTTC. The rearrangement uses TRBV5-1 and TRBJ2-7; perhaps TRBD1 as D (6 bases). The CDR3 covers 17 residues. The germline CDR1 and CDR2 sequences are SGHRS and YFSETQ. The V and J ends lost 2 bases and 3 bases respectively, with 21 bases between them.

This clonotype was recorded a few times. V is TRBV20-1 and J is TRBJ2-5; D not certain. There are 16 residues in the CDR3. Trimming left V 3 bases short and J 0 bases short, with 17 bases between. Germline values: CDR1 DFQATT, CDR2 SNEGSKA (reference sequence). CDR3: CSASFSPIRYQETQYF. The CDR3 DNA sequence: TGCAGTGCTAGTTTTAGTCCTATCAGGTACCAAGAGACCCAGTACTTC.